These 20 T cell receptor beta chains originate from one sample sequenced in a study of shared clonotypes between healthy human individuals. Sequencing was performed with immunoSEQ multiplex PCR; in TCRdb, only in-frame clones are kept and a portion is missing. The table has 2 million to 2.5 million clones, approximately 96% seen once. Sequenced sample: naive CD4+ T cells sorted from blood. Subset defined: CD45RA+ positively selected. The receptors were gathered from a man between 18 and 29 years old in good health.

The CDR3 protein is CAWSVRGTSGRYEQYF. For the CDR3, the DNA is TGTGCCTGGAGTGTAAGGGGGACTAGCGGGAGGTACGAGCAGTACTTC. The chain combines TRBV30 with TRBJ2-7, with TRBD2 identical over 15 bases. The CDR3 is 16 amino acids. V shed 0 bases, J shed 4 bases, and the junction held 4 bases outside the gene matches. Germline CDR1 is GTSNPN and CDR2 is SVGIG (reference sequence).

The rearrangement joins TRBV30 to TRBJ2-2, with a tentative D call TRBD2 (5 bases). Per germline, CDR1 GTSNPN and CDR2 SVGIG (reference sequence). Trimming removed 0 bases at V and 4 bases at J, with 12 bases between. The CDR3 sequence is 15 residues long. CDR3 loop: CAWSVRGIRTGELFF. CDR3 coding DNA: TGTGCCTGGAGTGTACGAGGGATTCGCACCGGGGAGCTGTTTTTT. Looking up the rest from reference TRBV30 and TRBJ2-2 gives the full variable domain: SQTIHQWPATLVQPVGSPLSLECTVEGTSNPNLYWYRQAAGRGLQLLFYSVGIGQISSEVPQNLSASRPQDRQFILSSKKLLLSDSGFYLCAWSVRGIRTGELFFGEGSRLTVL.

Written as DNA, the CDR3 is TGTGCCAGCAGCTTAGATGACTCCTACGAGCAGTACTTC. This translates into CASSLDDSYEQYF. This chain connects TRBV7-9 to TRBJ2-7; no clear D. V was trimmed by 1 base and J by 0 bases, leaving 4 bases between them. Germline lookup yields CDR1 SEHNR and CDR2 FQNEAQ (reference sequence). This CDR3 is 13 amino acids long.

This clone has only one observation. The V gene is TRBV7-9, the J gene TRBJ2-7; 10 bases align to TRBD2. V lost 1 base and J lost 2; bases outside the gene matches: 5. Germline loops: CDR1 SEHNR, CDR2 FQNEAQ (reference sequence). The CDR3 extends over 16 amino acids. CDR3 sequence: CASSLGPSGRPYEQYF. For the CDR3, the DNA is TGTGCCAGCAGCTTAGGGCCTAGCGGGAGACCCTACGAGCAGTACTTC.

This sequence joins TRBV7-9 and TRBJ1-2, with TRBD1 as a possible D gene (6 bases). CDR1 SEHNR and CDR2 FQNEAQ come from the germline V gene (reference sequence). Trimming stripped 5 bases from V and 5 bases from J, with 21 bases between. The CDR3 totals 16 residues. The CDR3 DNA follows: TGTGCCAGCAGCAAGTACACAATCGGACAGTTTTATGGCTACACCTTC. It yields the protein CASSKYTIGQFYGYTF.

This sequence joins TRBV19 and TRBJ1-6; the D gene is possibly TRBD1 (5 bases). The V end lost 7 bases, the J end lost 8 bases, and 18 bases lay between the germline ends. This CDR3 has 15 amino acids. Germline CDR1 is LNHDA and CDR2 is SQIVND (reference sequence). This chain's CDR3 is CASKGGVELDSPLHF. The CDR3 nucleotides are TGTGCCAGTAAGGGAGGGGTAGAACTCGATTCACCCCTCCACTTT.

V and J are TRBV4-3 and TRBJ1-4; TRBD1 agrees at 7 bases. The germline CDR1 and CDR2 sequences are LGHNA and YSLEER. Trimming cost V 1 base and J 5 bases; bases outside gene matches: 1. The CDR3 extends over 14 amino acids. CDR3 bases: TGCGCCAGCAGCCAAGTGGACAGGAATGAAAAACTGTTTTTT. Protein: CASSQVDRNEKLFF.

This clone was detected once. This sample also contains other DNA sequences that code for the same CDR3. The rearrangement uses TRBV14 and TRBJ2-7, with D unresolved. Germline assignment: CDR1 SGHDN and CDR2 FVKESK. V lost 2 bases to trimming and J lost 0 bases, with 5 bases between them. The CDR3 spans 13 residues. The CDR3 loop is CASSQTVSYEQYF. CDR3 in DNA: TGTGCCAGCAGCCAAACAGTCTCCTACGAGCAGTACTTC.

The chain has TRBV10-2 and TRBJ1-1, with D uncertain. The CDR3 loop spans 13 amino acids. CDR1 and CDR2 from the germline V gene are WSHSY and SAAADI. Between the trimmed V and J ends, which lost 3 bases and 1 base, there was a span of 6 bases. The CDR3 nucleotides read TGCGCCAGCAGTGATCGACAGAACACTGAAGCTTTCTTT. Protein sequence: CASSDRQNTEAFF.

The rearrangement joins TRBV15 to TRBJ1-1; no reliable D call. The germline V gene encodes CDR1 LNHNV and CDR2 YYDKDF (reference sequence). The CDR3 is 13 residues long. The V end lost 6 bases, the J end lost 0 bases, and 8 bases lay between the germline ends. This CDR3 reads CATSATMNTEAFF. The CDR3 region has the DNA TGTGCCACCAGTGCTACTATGAACACTGAAGCTTTCTTT.

The chain uses TRBV6-5 and TRBJ2-6; no reliable D call. The CDR3 runs 16 residues. With 0 bases removed from V and 0 bases from J, the gap between germline ends came to 6 bases. Germline V gene data show CDR1 as MNHEY and CDR2 as SVGAGI. CDR3: CASSYSSSSGANVLTF. CDR3 coding DNA: TGTGCCAGCAGTTACTCGAGTAGCTCTGGGGCCAACGTCCTGACTTTC.

J is TRBJ2-2 and V is TRBV27; D not certain. The CDR3 is made up of 14 amino acids. Germline CDR1 MNHEY, CDR2 SMNVEV (reference sequence). V was pared by 4 bases and J by 2 bases, with 8 bases between. CDR3: CASSYSTNTGELFF. The CDR3 DNA reads TGTGCCAGCAGTTACTCGACAAACACCGGGGAGCTGTTTTTT.

For this clone: The sample has other DNA sequences that encode this CDR3 too. V usage is TRBV5-1 and J usage is TRBJ1-6; TRBD1 might be the D (5 bases). Between the trimmed V and J ends, which lost 0 bases and 6 bases, there was a span of 10 bases. This CDR3 spans 15 amino acids. Looked up from germline, CDR1 is SGHRS and CDR2 is YFSETQ. As DNA, the CDR3 is TGCGCCAGCAGCTTGGGGCAGGGACCTAATTCACCCCTCCACTTT. The encoded protein is CASSLGQGPNSPLHF.

V usage is TRBV7-8 and J usage is TRBJ2-7; either TRBD1 or TRBD2 may supply D (5 bases each). The CDR3 is 15 amino acids. CDR1 is SGHVS, CDR2 FQNEAQ, per germline. V was clipped by 4 bases and J by 3 bases, with 16 bases between them. Here the CDR3 DNA reads TGTGCCAGCAGCTCGCGCCAGGGACCGGTCTACGAGCAGTACTTC. Amino acid sequence: CASSSRQGPVYEQYF.

Of note for this clone: Distinct nucleotide sequences in the sample also encode this CDR3. The rearrangement joins TRBV5-1 to TRBJ2-5, with D perhaps TRBD2 (6 bases). Germline V gives CDR1 SGHRS, CDR2 YFSETQ. CDR3 size: 15 residues. Trimming shortened V by 0 bases and J by 2 bases, and 11 bases separated the two germline ends. In DNA form, the CDR3 reads TGCGCCAGCAGCTTGGGTGGGGGAGGACAAGAGACCCAGTACTTC. As protein: CASSLGGGGQETQYF.

The V call is TRBV27, the J call TRBJ2-2; 9 bases line up with TRBD1. After removal of 3 bases from V and 5 bases from J, the junction contained 7 bases not matched to a gene. The CDR3 length is 16 residues. CDR1 is MNHEY and CDR2 is SMNVEV in the germline V gene (reference sequence). The chain's CDR3 is CASSFRGTGRTGELFF. In DNA, the CDR3 is TGTGCCAGCAGTTTCCGTGGGACAGGGCGAACCGGGGAGCTGTTTTTT.

The table lists this clone with a count of one. This chain connects TRBV7-2 to TRBJ2-7; the D gene could be TRBD1 or TRBD2 (7 bases each). Trimming removed 1 base from V and 1 base from J, with 17 bases in between. Looked up from germline, CDR1 is SGHTA and CDR2 is FQGNSA. The length of the CDR3 is 17 residues. For the CDR3, the DNA is TGTGCCAGCAGCTTAGGGACTAGACAGGGTGGGTCCTACGAGCAGTACTTC. Its protein is CASSLGTRQGGSYEQYF.

This clone was counted only a few times. This rearrangement joins TRBV5-4 to TRBJ1-1, with 9 bases identical to TRBD1. CDR1 is SGHNT, CDR2 YYREEE, per germline (reference sequence). This CDR3 region has 14 residues. V gave up 5 bases and J gave up 8 bases; unmatched junction bases: 10. CDR3 in amino acids: CASRFETGGTEAFF. The CDR3 DNA reads as TGTGCCAGCAGGTTTGAGACAGGGGGGACAGAAGCTTTCTTT.

This chain uses TRBV10-2 with TRBJ1-4; D is ambiguous. Germline V lookup: CDR1 WSHSY, CDR2 SAAADI. V lost 8 bases and J 7 bases, leaving 14 bases between the germline ends. The CDR3 length is 13 residues. The CDR3 reads CASQRGLAEKLFF. The CDR3 DNA is TGCGCCAGCCAGCGAGGGTTGGCTGAAAAACTGTTTTTT.

V usage is TRBV27 and J usage is TRBJ1-2, with a possible D match to TRBD1 (5 bases). Germline V gene sequence: CDR1 MNHEY, CDR2 SMNVEV (reference sequence). The V end was cut by 5 bases, the J end by 4 bases, with 8 bases between. The CDR3 length is 12 residues. CDR3 loop: CASSQGGYGYTF. The CDR3 DNA reads TGTGCCAGCAGTCAGGGTGGCTATGGCTACACCTTC.